This T cell receptor (beta chain) originates from a study of PD-1 blockade in classical Hodgkin lymphoma. Sample time point: cycle 4 day 1 (C4D1), after less than 7 weeks of nivolumab. Exposure to brentuximab vedotin varied, and each patient had relapsed following autologous stem cell transplantation. Data came from immunoSEQ multiplex PCR; TCRdb stores just in-frame clones and leaves some out. The sample shows 100,000 or so clones, about 93% of them seen only once. The CDR3 sequence is 18 residues long. J was trimmed by 0 bases and V by 4 bases; bases with no gene match: 9. The germline V gene encodes CDR1 LNHDA and CDR2 SQIVND (reference sequence).

The rearrangement links TRBV19 to TRBJ2-5; TRBD2 matches at 12 bases. The receptor was isolated from a human donor with classical Hodgkin lymphoma. The sample was peripheral blood mononuclear cells (PBMCs), taken before the fourth cycle of nivolumab. The CDR3 sequence is CASSTSSGRGGYQETQYF. The CDR3 bases are TGTGCCAGTAGTACATCTAGCGGGAGGGGGGGGTACCAAGAGACCCAGTACTTC.